This is a list of T cell receptor beta chains from one sample in a study of spatial heterogeneity in lung cancer. TCRdb redid the calling of the 5' RACE reads with MiXCR, one entry per CDR3 protein. The sample consists of 20,000 to 25,000 distinct CDR3 sequences, 2.5% to 4% of them appearing once. The sequencing used PBMCs, collected at surgery. Source of these receptors: a female donor with early-stage non-small cell lung cancer. The CDR3 runs from the conserved cysteine through the conserved F or W. The order of the fields is D gene, V gene, J gene, clone size, CDR3 DNA, CDR3 protein. D genes are given only for firm matches. Only part of the rows carry a size: once, few, many, or a class if the clone is expanded.

d_call: TRBD2; v_call: TRBV2; j_call: TRBJ2-7; clone_size: few; cdr3_nt: TGTGCCAGCAAGGGACTACTAAACTACGAGCAGTACTTC; cdr3_aa: CASKGLLNYEQYF
d_call: TRBD1; v_call: TRBV28; j_call: TRBJ2-7; clone_size: many; cdr3_nt: TGTGCCAGCAGGTACAGGGGGCGCACCCACGAGCAGTACTTC; cdr3_aa: CASRYRGRTHEQYF
d_call: -; v_call: TRBV5-1; j_call: TRBJ2-3; clone_size: many; cdr3_nt: TGCGCCAGCAGCTTGGCCGGAGCCGGAAGCACAGATACGCAGTATTTT; cdr3_aa: CASSLAGAGSTDTQYF
d_call: -; v_call: TRBV12-3/TRBV12-4; j_call: TRBJ1-3; clone_size: many; cdr3_nt: TGTGCCAGCCTTATAAGTCATAACTCTGGAAACACCATATATTTT; cdr3_aa: CASLISHNSGNTIYF
d_call: TRBD2; v_call: TRBV5-1; j_call: TRBJ2-1; clone_size: many; cdr3_nt: TGCGCCAGCAGCTTGGAAGGGACTAGTAGGTACAATGAGCAGTTCTTC; cdr3_aa: CASSLEGTSRYNEQFF
d_call: -; v_call: TRBV6-1; j_call: TRBJ2-3; clone_size: many; cdr3_nt: TGTGCCAGCAGTGGGCTGTCTAGCACAGATACGCAGTATTTT; cdr3_aa: CASSGLSSTDTQYF
d_call: TRBD2; v_call: TRBV6-4; j_call: TRBJ2-3; clone_size: many; cdr3_nt: TGTGCCAGCAGTTCCCGGGCGGGAGGGACCGATACGCAGTATTTT; cdr3_aa: CASSSRAGGTDTQYF
d_call: -; v_call: TRBV28; j_call: TRBJ1-4; clone_size: many; cdr3_nt: TGTGCCAGCAGTTTCCCCGCCGGGGGCCGTAATGAAAAACTGTTTTTT; cdr3_aa: CASSFPAGGRNEKLFF
d_call: -; v_call: TRBV27; j_call: TRBJ2-3; clone_size: few; cdr3_nt: TGTGCCAGCGGAGCAATTCGTGATACGCAGTATTTT; cdr3_aa: CASGAIRDTQYF
d_call: -; v_call: TRBV6-5; j_call: TRBJ1-1; clone_size: many; cdr3_nt: TGTGCCAGCAGGCGGGACCGGGAGGTTACTGAAGCTTTCTTT; cdr3_aa: CASRRDREVTEAFF
d_call: -; v_call: TRBV6-2/TRBV6-3; j_call: TRBJ2-1; clone_size: -; cdr3_nt: TGTGCCAGCAGTTACTGGGCGGGGCCCACAAGCTTAAGCTCCTACAATGAGCAGTTCTTC; cdr3_aa: CASSYWAGPTSLSSYNEQFF
d_call: -; v_call: TRBV10-3; j_call: TRBJ2-1; clone_size: medium-sized; cdr3_nt: TGTGCCATCAGTGAGTCGACGTGGGAAAGCTCCTACAATGAGCAGTTCTTC; cdr3_aa: CAISESTWESSYNEQFF
d_call: TRBD2; v_call: TRBV29-1; j_call: TRBJ2-3; clone_size: many; cdr3_nt: TGCAGCGTTGGGGTTCTAGCGGGGCAGTATTTT; cdr3_aa: CSVGVLAGQYF
d_call: -; v_call: TRBV7-9; j_call: TRBJ2-5; clone_size: few; cdr3_nt: TGTGCCAGCAGCCCCATTCGTAATAGGGAGACCCAGTACTTC; cdr3_aa: CASSPIRNRETQYF
d_call: -; v_call: TRBV28; j_call: TRBJ2-1; clone_size: many; cdr3_nt: TGTGCCAGCAGCCCCGGGGACCTCTACAATGAGCAGTTCTTC; cdr3_aa: CASSPGDLYNEQFF
d_call: TRBD1; v_call: TRBV5-1; j_call: TRBJ1-2; clone_size: many; cdr3_nt: TGCGCCAGCAGCCCGGACAGGTCCGGCTACACCTTC; cdr3_aa: CASSPDRSGYTF
d_call: -; v_call: TRBV28; j_call: TRBJ2-7; clone_size: many; cdr3_nt: TGTGCCAGCAGTTCTACTAGGTTATACGAGCAGTACTTC; cdr3_aa: CASSSTRLYEQYF
d_call: -; v_call: TRBV5-1; j_call: TRBJ2-5; clone_size: many; cdr3_nt: TGCGCCAGCAGGTCCGACCCGGAGGAGACCCAGTACTTC; cdr3_aa: CASRSDPEETQYF
d_call: -; v_call: TRBV10-2; j_call: TRBJ2-2; clone_size: many; cdr3_nt: TGCGCCAGCAGTACCGGGGTGCTGTTTGCCGGGGAGCTGTTTTTT; cdr3_aa: CASSTGVLFAGELFF
d_call: -; v_call: TRBV27; j_call: TRBJ2-1; clone_size: many; cdr3_nt: TGTGCCAGCAGTTGGGGTAGCTCCTACAATGAGCAGTTCTTC; cdr3_aa: CASSWGSSYNEQFF
d_call: TRBD2; v_call: TRBV7-9; j_call: TRBJ2-1; clone_size: many; cdr3_nt: TGTGCCAGCAGCTTACGGCGGGAGGGCTACAATGAGCAGTTCTTC; cdr3_aa: CASSLRREGYNEQFF
d_call: TRBD2; v_call: TRBV9; j_call: TRBJ2-7; clone_size: many; cdr3_nt: TGTGCCAGCAGCCCAATGAGCGGGAGTTACGAGCAGTACTTC; cdr3_aa: CASSPMSGSYEQYF
d_call: -; v_call: TRBV4-2; j_call: TRBJ2-3; clone_size: many; cdr3_nt: TGTGCCAGCAGCCAAGATCCCTACCTTGCGGTAACGCAGTATTTT; cdr3_aa: CASSQDPYLAVTQYF
d_call: TRBD1; v_call: TRBV29-1; j_call: TRBJ1-1; clone_size: medium-sized; cdr3_nt: TGCAGCGTCGAAGGGGGCGGCACTGAAGCTTTCTTT; cdr3_aa: CSVEGGGTEAFF
d_call: -; v_call: TRBV7-9; j_call: TRBJ1-2; clone_size: few; cdr3_nt: TGTGCCAGCGGGTTCGGCAGGGAAAACTATGGCTACACCTTC; cdr3_aa: CASGFGRENYGYTF
d_call: -; v_call: TRBV12-3/TRBV12-4; j_call: TRBJ2-2; clone_size: -; cdr3_nt: TGTGCCAGCAGTTTGGTGAGCACCGGGGAGCTGTTTTTT; cdr3_aa: CASSLVSTGELFF
d_call: -; v_call: TRBV7-8; j_call: TRBJ2-3; clone_size: many; cdr3_nt: TGTGCCAGCAGCTCATCCTCTGGGCCATACACAGATACGCAGTATTTT; cdr3_aa: CASSSSSGPYTDTQYF
d_call: TRBD1; v_call: TRBV6-5; j_call: TRBJ2-5; clone_size: many; cdr3_nt: TGTGCCAGCAGTCCGGACAGGGGGGAGACCCAGTACTTC; cdr3_aa: CASSPDRGETQYF
d_call: TRBD1; v_call: TRBV20-1; j_call: TRBJ1-4; clone_size: many; cdr3_nt: TGCAGTGCTAGAGGCTTACAGGGGGAAAAACTGTTTTTT; cdr3_aa: CSARGLQGEKLFF
d_call: TRBD1; v_call: TRBV19; j_call: TRBJ2-5; clone_size: few; cdr3_nt: TGTGCCAGTACGGACAGGGGGGAAGAGACCCAGTACTTC; cdr3_aa: CASTDRGEETQYF
d_call: -; v_call: TRBV9; j_call: TRBJ2-3; clone_size: many; cdr3_nt: TGTGCCAGCAGCGTAGCAGGCGTTTTTCAGGGAGCAGATACGCAGTATTTT; cdr3_aa: CASSVAGVFQGADTQYF
d_call: -; v_call: TRBV2; j_call: TRBJ1-5; clone_size: many; cdr3_nt: TGTGCCAGCAGTGATCGGCAGTCCCATAGCAATCAGCCCCAGCATTTT; cdr3_aa: CASSDRQSHSNQPQHF
d_call: -; v_call: TRBV7-9; j_call: TRBJ2-3; clone_size: medium-sized; cdr3_nt: TGTGCCAGCAGCTTAGTGGGGCCACGCACAGATACGCAGTATTTT; cdr3_aa: CASSLVGPRTDTQYF
d_call: TRBD2; v_call: TRBV20-1; j_call: TRBJ2-3; clone_size: many; cdr3_nt: TGCAGCCCTGTCTCTAGCGGGAGTCCGAGCACAGATACGCAGTATTTT; cdr3_aa: CSPVSSGSPSTDTQYF
d_call: TRBD1; v_call: TRBV7-8; j_call: TRBJ1-2; clone_size: many; cdr3_nt: TGTGCCAGCAGCCCACGACAGGGGGACTATGGCTACACCTTC; cdr3_aa: CASSPRQGDYGYTF
d_call: -; v_call: TRBV25-1; j_call: TRBJ2-7; clone_size: many; cdr3_nt: TGTGCCAGCAGTCCGGGGGTTCCGGGTTCCTACGAGCAGTACTTC; cdr3_aa: CASSPGVPGSYEQYF
d_call: TRBD2; v_call: TRBV5-1; j_call: TRBJ2-7; clone_size: many; cdr3_nt: TGCGCCAGCAGCTTGGCCCTAGCGGGAGCCGAGCAGTACTTC; cdr3_aa: CASSLALAGAEQYF
d_call: -; v_call: TRBV20-1; j_call: TRBJ2-7; clone_size: many; cdr3_nt: TGCAGTGCTAGAGGAGGGGCAGCCTCCTACGAGCAGTACTTC; cdr3_aa: CSARGGAASYEQYF
d_call: TRBD1; v_call: TRBV7-9; j_call: TRBJ2-7; clone_size: -; cdr3_nt: TGTGCCAGCAGCTACGGGACAGGGGGCTTTCCCTACGAGCAGTACTTC; cdr3_aa: CASSYGTGGFPYEQYF
d_call: TRBD2; v_call: TRBV18; j_call: TRBJ2-3; clone_size: -; cdr3_nt: TGTGCCAGCTCACCCCCAGGATACCAGCGGGGTCGAGGCACAGATACGCAGTATTTT; cdr3_aa: CASSPPGYQRGRGTDTQYF
d_call: -; v_call: TRBV11-1; j_call: TRBJ2-2; clone_size: many; cdr3_nt: TGTGCCAGCAGCTTAGAAGTGGCGGTAACCGGGGAGCTGTTTTTT; cdr3_aa: CASSLEVAVTGELFF
d_call: -; v_call: TRBV30; j_call: TRBJ1-5; clone_size: many; cdr3_nt: TGTGCCTGGAGTCGAGGGACGGGAAATCAGCCCCAGCATTTT; cdr3_aa: CAWSRGTGNQPQHF
d_call: -; v_call: TRBV20-1; j_call: TRBJ2-1; clone_size: many; cdr3_nt: TGCAGTGCTAGAGGAAACAATGAGCAGTTCTTC; cdr3_aa: CSARGNNEQFF
d_call: TRBD1; v_call: TRBV7-3; j_call: TRBJ2-1; clone_size: many; cdr3_nt: TGTGCCAGCAGCTTATTACAGGGGTCCGGGACAGGGAAGTTCTTC; cdr3_aa: CASSLLQGSGTGKFF
d_call: -; v_call: TRBV2; j_call: TRBJ2-7; clone_size: many; cdr3_nt: TGTGCCAGCAGGACTATCCGGGACATATCACCCTACGAGCAGTACTTC; cdr3_aa: CASRTIRDISPYEQYF
d_call: -; v_call: TRBV9; j_call: TRBJ1-3; clone_size: many; cdr3_nt: TGTGCCAGCAGCGTAGCGGGGACTGGAAACACCATATATTTT; cdr3_aa: CASSVAGTGNTIYF
d_call: -; v_call: TRBV10-1; j_call: TRBJ2-3; clone_size: many; cdr3_nt: TGCGCCAGCAGTGAGTCAGGTGGAGCCCAACTGGGCACAGATACGCAGTATTTT; cdr3_aa: CASSESGGAQLGTDTQYF
d_call: -; v_call: TRBV5-1; j_call: TRBJ2-2; clone_size: many; cdr3_nt: TGCGCCAGCAGCCGTCCGGGACACGACACCGGGGAGCTGTTTTTT; cdr3_aa: CASSRPGHDTGELFF
d_call: -; v_call: TRBV5-1; j_call: TRBJ2-1; clone_size: many; cdr3_nt: TGCGCCAGCAGCTTCGGCGGGGAAAGGTTCTTC; cdr3_aa: CASSFGGERFF
d_call: TRBD2; v_call: TRBV7-2; j_call: TRBJ2-5; clone_size: few; cdr3_nt: TGTGCCAGCAGCTTTGGGACTAGCGAAGAGACCCAGTACTTC; cdr3_aa: CASSFGTSEETQYF
d_call: -; v_call: TRBV18; j_call: TRBJ1-1; clone_size: few; cdr3_nt: TGTGCCAGCTCCCCCGGGGGGGGGAACACTGAAGCTTTCTTT; cdr3_aa: CASSPGGGNTEAFF